This entry is about one TCR beta chain. This clonotype occurred many times. Its recognized antigen is unknown. Base quality data are lacking; no much larger clone is found one base away. V is clipped by 6 bases and J by 3 bases, and the sequence between their germline boundaries is 24 bases long. CDR1 and CDR2 are read off the germline V gene (reference sequence) as DFQATT and SNEGSKA. Spanning cysteine to phenylalanine, the CDR3 consists of 16 amino acids. Of all the DNA, just the CDR3 is kept, 48 bases in frame from base 1. The TCR beta CDR3 regions were amplified from RNA transcripts. The first round of RT-PCR for the TCR CDR3 was performed with the HTBI primer set and the Qiagen OneStep RT-PCR kit. A second multiplex PCR round built the libraries, followed by size selection and purification. Sequencing of the libraries was done on an Illumina HiSeq2000 using paired-end 100 bp reads. In the authors' own workflow: SOAPnuke was used to process the raw data, removing reads that contained adapters or uncalled bases, had a mean Phred below 15, or lacked an exact match to the constant primer or identifier. High-quality paired reads were merged with COPE v1.2.5, and unique nucleotide sequences were defined as clonotypes. MiTCR v1.1 was used to align clonotypes to the IMGT TRBV, TRBD and TRBJ reference segments. The analysis included only V-J combinations with a frequency above 0.0001, which together covered approximately 99% of the repertoires. A TCS score was defined as the ratio of F50 (clonal expansion) to E x V (chaos), with BLOSUM62-based TCRdist applied between CDR3 peptides within each V-J. Welch's t-statistics and random forest reduced fewer than 600 V-J features to under 15, which were used in a naive Bayes classifier (R e1071). TCRdb reprocessing: public reads trimmed at Q25 with fastp, clones called with MiXCR, in-frame beta chains kept. Each entry merges the rows of one CDR3 protein and shows their most common DNA and genes. TCRdb, not the authors, supplied the V and J calls. The table for this sample lists about 520,000 distinct CDR3 sequences; about 24% of them were counted only once. Of the sample, about 11% is held by the ten largest clones.

Ophthalmopathy patients had moderately to severely active disease, Clinical Activity Score of at least 3, NOSPECS grade of at least 4, and duration under 3 months. Exclusion was applied to patients with uncontrolled infections, other autoimmune diseases, pregnancy or lactation. Diagnoses were established on the basis of clinical symptoms, serum thyroxine and TRAb, thyroid ultrasound, and orbital computed tomography. PBMCs were isolated from roughly 10 ml of fresh peripheral blood by Ficoll-Paque density gradient centrifugation. Total RNA was extracted with Trizol reagent, and quality was checked on an Agilent 2100 Bioanalyzer. This sample was taken from a study of T cells in Graves' hyperthyroidism and ophthalmopathy (dated by TCRdb to between 2018 and 2020). Concerning the study at large: Peripheral blood samples were taken at initial diagnosis, before any treatment was given. Following sampling, methimazole starting at 30 mg daily was given to hyperthyroidism patients, and high-dose intravenous methylprednisolone was given to ophthalmopathy patients. The 95 to 100 discovery patients were randomly divided into training and test sets at a 7:3 ratio. The study also compared thyroid tissue and blood T-cell repertoires from over 5 Graves' hyperthyroidism patients. Prospective prediction of ophthalmopathy was tested in an independent validation cohort of about 19 hyperthyroidism patients and 15 to 17 patients who later progressed to ophthalmopathy. The paper reports TCR Vbeta CDR3 sequencing of some 140 peripheral blood samples: 43 ophthalmopathy, under 85 hyperthyroidism and around 17 progressor patients. To identify distinguishing TCR V-J signatures, a discovery cohort of about a hundred patients was used, comprising 43 with Graves' ophthalmopathy and 57 with stable Graves' hyperthyroidism.

Overall study outcomes, separate from this receptor: In validation, progression to ophthalmopathy was predicted by the model with more than 65% sensitivity and about 72% specificity, a median of approximately 7.1 months before onset. Most expanded thyroid clonotypes (frequency above 0.001) were also detected in blood, a finding suggesting that blood repertoires may reflect thyroid immune responses. Sample size was not statistically predetermined, and investigators were not blinded to group allocation. A 13 V-J signature model separated ophthalmopathy from stable hyperthyroidism, with around 91% sensitivity and 81.08% specificity in cross-validation and 80%/75% in testing.

This TCR was recovered from a woman aged 25 to 39 with Graves' ophthalmopathy. The V gene is TRBV20-1 and the J gene is TRBJ2-7, with the identity of the D gene unclear. Sequencing was carried out using blood. The nucleotides are TGCAGTGCCAGCCCGTTCGGCCCTCGAGGAAGCTACGAGCAGTACTTC. This is translated as CSASPFGPRGSYEQYF.